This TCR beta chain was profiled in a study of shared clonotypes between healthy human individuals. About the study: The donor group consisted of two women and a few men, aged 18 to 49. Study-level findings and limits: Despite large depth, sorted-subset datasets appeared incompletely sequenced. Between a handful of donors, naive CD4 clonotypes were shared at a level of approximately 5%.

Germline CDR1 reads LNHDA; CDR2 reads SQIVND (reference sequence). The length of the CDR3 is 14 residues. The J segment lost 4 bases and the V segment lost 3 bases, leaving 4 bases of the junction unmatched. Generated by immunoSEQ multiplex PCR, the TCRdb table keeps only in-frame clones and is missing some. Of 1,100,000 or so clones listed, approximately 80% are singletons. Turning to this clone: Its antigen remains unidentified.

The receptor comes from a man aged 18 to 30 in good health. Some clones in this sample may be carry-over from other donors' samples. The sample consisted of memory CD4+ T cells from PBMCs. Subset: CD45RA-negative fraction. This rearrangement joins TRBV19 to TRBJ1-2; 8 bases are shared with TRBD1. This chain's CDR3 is CASSIGGTGYGYTF. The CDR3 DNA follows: TGTGCCAGTAGTATTGGTGGGACAGGCTATGGCTACACCTTC.